This TCR beta chain was identified in a study of T cell responses to AZD1222 COVID-19 vaccine. Germline CDR1 reads LGHNA; CDR2 reads YSLEER. With 1 base removed from V and 5 bases from J, the gap between germline ends came to 15 bases. The CDR3 consists of 16 residues. The assay was immunoSEQ multiplex PCR, and TCRdb's table has in-frame clones only and misses some. The sample lists about 150,000 clones; 70% to 90% were seen once. Sequences were derived from peripheral blood, sampled on day 0 of MenACWY control vaccination. The receptor comes from an adult in good health. The chain combines TRBV4-3 with TRBJ2-1; no clear D gene. CDR3 region: CASSQVDPRKDNEQFF. The CDR3 bases are TGCGCCAGCAGCCAAGTCGACCCTCGCAAAGACAATGAGCAGTTCTTC.